This is a list of T cell receptor beta chains from one sample in a study of blood T cell repertoires in COVID-19. Sequencing used immunoSEQ multiplex PCR; TCRdb keeps in-frame clones, though not all of them. The repertoire holds about 180,000 clones, with just under 90% as singletons. Sequences were obtained from peripheral blood. Receptors originate from a woman in her sixties or seventies with COVID-19, enrolled during active disease. CDR3s include the opening cysteine and the closing phenylalanine or tryptophan. The order of the fields is D gene, V gene, clone size, CDR3 length, J gene, CDR3 protein, CDR3 DNA. D genes are given only for firm matches. Rows give clone size only sometimes, using once, few, many, or a class for an expanded clone.

D: .
V: TRBV6-5
size: .
length: 14
J: TRBJ2-5
CDR3: CASSYSGGKETQYF
DNA: TGTGCCAGCAGTTACTCGGGAGGAAAAGAGACCCAGTACTTC

D: TRBD1
V: TRBV5-1
size: .
length: 13
J: TRBJ1-2
CDR3: CASSSAQGDGYTF
DNA: TGCGCCAGCAGCTCAGCACAGGGGGATGGCTACACCTTC

D: .
V: TRBV7-2
size: once
length: 14
J: TRBJ1-2
CDR3: CASSLDPSSYGYTF
DNA: TGTGCCAGCAGCTTAGACCCCTCCAGCTATGGCTACACCTTC

D: TRBD1
V: TRBV4-1
size: .
length: 15
J: TRBJ2-2
CDR3: CATGQGGTNTGELFF
DNA: TGCGCCACCGGACAGGGGGGCACGAACACCGGGGAGCTGTTTTTT

D: .
V: TRBV12-3/TRBV12-4
size: .
length: 12
J: TRBJ2-1
CDR3: CASSLAGNEQFF
DNA: TGTGCCAGCAGTTTAGCCGGGAATGAGCAGTTCTTC

D: .
V: TRBV5-1
size: .
length: 16
J: TRBJ2-1
CDR3: CASSLALGALFNEQFF
DNA: TGCGCCAGCAGCTTGGCCTTGGGGGCGTTGTTTAATGAGCAGTTCTTC

D: TRBD1
V: TRBV27
size: few
length: 15
J: TRBJ1-5
CDR3: CASSLNRGADQPQHF
DNA: TGTGCCAGCAGTTTAAACAGGGGGGCGGATCAGCCCCAGCATTTT

D: .
V: TRBV5-1
size: .
length: 14
J: TRBJ2-5
CDR3: CASSLAVGEETQYF
DNA: TGCGCCAGCAGCTTGGCGGTAGGGGAAGAGACCCAGTACTTC

D: TRBD2
V: TRBV7-2
size: .
length: 17
J: TRBJ2-3
CDR3: CASSPGGPGTGPDTQYF
DNA: TGTGCCAGCAGCCCGGGGGGGCCGGGTACAGGCCCAGATACGCAGTATTTT

D: TRBD2
V: TRBV3-1/TRBV3-2
size: .
length: 16
J: TRBJ2-1
CDR3: CASSQDLAGVPGEQFF
DNA: TGTGCCAGCAGCCAAGATCTAGCGGGAGTCCCTGGGGAGCAGTTCTTC

D: .
V: TRBV6-4
size: .
length: 16
J: TRBJ1-2
CDR3: CASSPLGPAGDYGYTF
DNA: TGTGCCAGCAGTCCTTTAGGACCGGCGGGTGACTATGGCTACACCTTC

D: TRBD2
V: TRBV5-1
size: .
length: 15
J: TRBJ2-1
CDR3: CASSSGLAGGNEQFF
DNA: TGCGCCAGCAGCTCGGGACTAGCGGGAGGGAATGAGCAGTTCTTC

D: .
V: TRBV5-1
size: .
length: 16
J: TRBJ2-1
CDR3: CASSLGGGMTYNEQFF
DNA: TGCGCCAGCAGCTTGGGGGGCGGGATGACCTACAATGAGCAGTTCTTC

D: TRBD1
V: TRBV4-2
size: .
length: 17
J: TRBJ2-7
CDR3: CASSQGITGGISYEQYF
DNA: TGTGCCAGCAGCCAAGGGATTACAGGGGGCATCTCCTACGAGCAGTACTTC

D: .
V: TRBV28
size: .
length: 13
J: TRBJ1-4
CDR3: CASRGGSNEKLFF
DNA: TGTGCCAGTAGGGGGGGTTCTAATGAAAAACTGTTTTTT

D: .
V: TRBV19
size: .
length: 14
J: TRBJ1-2
CDR3: CASSLQGVGYGYTF
DNA: TGTGCCAGTAGCCTACAGGGCGTCGGCTATGGCTACACCTTC

D: .
V: TRBV5-4
size: .
length: 14
J: TRBJ1-4
CDR3: CASSAGGEREKLFF
DNA: TGTGCCAGCAGCGCAGGAGGGGAACGGGAAAAACTGTTTTTT

D: .
V: TRBV6-1
size: .
length: 14
J: TRBJ2-7
CDR3: CASRTGAGAYEQYF
DNA: TGTGCCAGCAGAACGGGCGCAGGGGCCTACGAGCAGTACTTC

D: TRBD1
V: TRBV12-3/TRBV12-4
size: .
length: 13
J: TRBJ1-5
CDR3: CASSLTGDQPQHF
DNA: TGTGCCAGCAGTTTGACAGGGGATCAGCCCCAGCATTTT

D: .
V: TRBV28
size: once
length: 14
J: TRBJ1-2
CDR3: CASSWIQGLYGYTF
DNA: TGTGCCAGCAGTTGGATCCAGGGACTCTATGGCTACACCTTC

D: .
V: TRBV19
size: .
length: 15
J: TRBJ1-1
CDR3: CASSIDGKSDTEAFF
DNA: TGTGCCAGTAGTATCGACGGGAAGAGTGACACTGAAGCTTTCTTT

D: .
V: TRBV5-6
size: .
length: 15
J: TRBJ2-5
CDR3: CASSPLWELSETQYF
DNA: TGTGCCAGCAGCCCCCTCTGGGAGTTATCAGAGACCCAGTACTTC

D: TRBD1
V: TRBV28
size: .
length: 14
J: TRBJ1-4
CDR3: CASGTRGLNEKLFF
DNA: TGTGCCAGCGGCACCAGGGGGTTAAATGAAAAACTGTTTTTT

D: .
V: TRBV30
size: .
length: 12
J: TRBJ2-7
CDR3: CAWSKGSYEQYF
DNA: TGTGCCTGGAGCAAGGGGTCCTACGAGCAGTACTTC

D: TRBD1
V: TRBV6-2/TRBV6-3
size: once
length: 16
J: TRBJ1-5
CDR3: CASSWLAGTENQPQHF
DNA: TGTGCCAGCAGTTGGTTGGCTGGGACAGAGAATCAGCCCCAGCATTTT

D: .
V: TRBV6-5
size: .
length: 16
J: TRBJ2-7
CDR3: CASSYSRDTLTYEQYF
DNA: TGTGCCAGCAGTTACTCGAGAGACACGCTCACCTACGAGCAGTACTTC

D: TRBD2
V: TRBV7-2
size: once
length: 16
J: TRBJ2-1
CDR3: CASSIFSGSGGDEQFF
DNA: TGTGCCAGCAGCATCTTTAGCGGGAGCGGAGGGGATGAGCAGTTCTTC

D: .
V: TRBV5-8
size: .
length: 15
J: TRBJ2-3
CDR3: CASSFGSASTDTQYF
DNA: TGTGCCAGCAGCTTTGGCAGTGCCTCCACAGATACGCAGTATTTT

D: .
V: TRBV6-5
size: .
length: 14
J: TRBJ1-3
CDR3: CASSYSKGVGTIYF
DNA: TGTGCCAGCAGTTACTCGAAGGGGGTTGGCACCATATATTTT

D: TRBD2
V: TRBV6-5
size: .
length: 15
J: TRBJ2-1
CDR3: CATGETSGSVNEQFF
DNA: TGTGCCACCGGAGAGACTAGCGGGAGTGTCAATGAGCAGTTCTTC

D: .
V: TRBV14
size: .
length: 17
J: TRBJ1-5
CDR3: CASSQIPDSNSNQPQHF
DNA: TGTGCCAGCAGCCAAATCCCCGACAGTAATAGCAATCAGCCCCAGCATTTT

D: .
V: TRBV19
size: .
length: 14
J: TRBJ1-6
CDR3: CASSMGPTGSPLHF
DNA: TGTGCCAGTAGTATGGGCCCTACGGGGTCACCCCTCCACTTT

D: .
V: TRBV5-5
size: .
length: 15
J: TRBJ2-2
CDR3: CASSLPESGTGELFF
DNA: TGTGCCAGCAGCTTGCCGGAGTCGGGAACCGGGGAGCTGTTTTTT

D: TRBD1
V: TRBV5-1
size: .
length: 17
J: TRBJ2-7
CDR3: CASSLTGTGILSYEQYF
DNA: TGCGCCAGCAGCTTGACCGGGACAGGGATCCTCTCCTACGAGCAGTACTTC

D: .
V: TRBV7-2
size: .
length: 11
J: TRBJ1-2
CDR3: CASSSTFGYTF
DNA: TGTGCCAGCAGTTCTACCTTTGGCTACACCTTC

D: .
V: TRBV28
size: medium-sized
length: 15
J: TRBJ2-7
CDR3: CASSLRPTIMNEQYF
DNA: TGTGCCAGCAGTTTACGCCCTACGATAATGAACGAGCAGTACTTC

D: .
V: TRBV3-1/TRBV3-2
size: .
length: 16
J: TRBJ2-1
CDR3: CASSQGEAGSSNEQFF
DNA: TGTGCCAGCAGCCAAGGTGAAGCGGGTAGTTCCAATGAGCAGTTCTTC

D: .
V: TRBV27
size: once
length: 15
J: TRBJ2-7
CDR3: CASSETGRSSYEQYF
DNA: TGTGCCAGCAGTGAAACAGGAAGAAGCTCCTACGAGCAGTACTTC

D: TRBD1
V: TRBV6-5
size: .
length: 14
J: TRBJ2-7
CDR3: CASSYSDRGYEQYF
DNA: TGTGCCAGCAGTTACTCAGACAGGGGCTACGAGCAGTACTTC

D: TRBD2
V: TRBV30
size: .
length: 16
J: TRBJ2-7
CDR3: CAWKRLAGVFGYEQYF
DNA: TGTGCCTGGAAAAGACTAGCGGGAGTTTTTGGCTACGAGCAGTACTTC

D: TRBD1
V: TRBV2
size: .
length: 15
J: TRBJ1-5
CDR3: CASRATGVSNQPQHF
DNA: TGTGCCAGCAGGGCGACAGGGGTTAGCAATCAGCCCCAGCATTTT

D: TRBD1
V: TRBV6-4
size: .
length: 15
J: TRBJ1-4
CDR3: CASSSGGQGAWKLFF
DNA: TGTGCCAGCTCCTCAGGTGGACAGGGGGCCTGGAAACTGTTTTTT

D: .
V: TRBV6-5
size: .
length: 14
J: TRBJ1-6
CDR3: CASREGFGDSPLHF
DNA: TGTGCCAGCAGGGAGGGGTTTGGGGATTCACCCCTCCACTTT

D: TRBD2
V: TRBV6-2/TRBV6-3
size: .
length: 20
J: TRBJ2-6
CDR3: CASSYLAGSPGFAGANVLTF
DNA: TGTGCCAGCAGTTATCTAGCGGGATCGCCCGGATTTGCTGGGGCCAACGTCCTGACTTTC

D: .
V: TRBV20-1
size: .
length: 15
J: TRBJ1-5
CDR3: CSASRQLGDNQPQHF
DNA: TGCAGTGCTAGTAGACAGTTAGGGGACAATCAGCCCCAGCATTTT

D: TRBD2
V: TRBV6-5
size: .
length: 12
J: TRBJ2-7
CDR3: CASSKTSGEQYF
DNA: TGTGCCAGCAGTAAGACTAGCGGCGAGCAGTACTTC

D: TRBD1
V: TRBV24-1
size: .
length: 16
J: TRBJ1-1
CDR3: CATSQGVGYVNTEAFF
DNA: TGTGCCACCAGCCAGGGGGTCGGGTACGTGAACACTGAAGCTTTCTTT

D: TRBD1
V: TRBV2
size: .
length: 15
J: TRBJ1-3
CDR3: CASSGQGALGNTIYF
DNA: TGTGCCAGCAGTGGGCAGGGGGCCTTAGGAAACACCATATATTTT

D: .
V: TRBV6-5
size: .
length: 14
J: TRBJ1-3
CDR3: CASSGDKSGNTIYF
DNA: TGTGCCAGCAGCGGGGACAAATCTGGAAACACCATATATTTT

D: TRBD1
V: TRBV18
size: .
length: 15
J: TRBJ2-7
CDR3: CASSPGTGGSYEQYF
DNA: TGTGCCAGCTCACCGGGGACAGGGGGCTCCTACGAGCAGTACTTC

D: .
V: TRBV6-6
size: .
length: 12
J: TRBJ2-1
CDR3: CASRRRDNEQFF
DNA: TGTGCCAGCAGAAGGCGGGACAATGAGCAGTTCTTC

D: TRBD1
V: TRBV4-2
size: .
length: 15
J: TRBJ2-7
CDR3: CASSQRIDRGLEQYF
DNA: TGTGCCAGCAGCCAAAGGATAGACAGGGGCCTCGAGCAGTACTTC

D: TRBD1
V: TRBV9
size: .
length: 13
J: TRBJ1-1
CDR3: CASSGTTGAEAFF
DNA: TGTGCCAGCAGCGGGACAACAGGGGCTGAAGCTTTCTTT